The clone carrying this T cell receptor (beta chain) was detected once. This specimen belongs to a study of spatial heterogeneity in lung cancer. Across the whole study: PBMC samples from follow-up, where available, were sequenced a median of roughly 2 years after resection.

The CDR3 length is 14 residues. The germline V gene has CDR1 DFQATT and CDR2 SNEGSKA (reference sequence). V gave up 3 bases and J gave up 8 bases; unmatched junction bases: 10. Time point indicated: blood at routine non-recurrence follow-up after resection. Every molecule of TCR cDNA had its own unique molecular identifier. MiXCR, applied by TCRdb to the 5' RACE reads, yields one record per CDR3 protein. The table includes about 120,000 distinct CDR3 sequences, roughly a tenth detected once. The material sequenced was PBMCs, taken at follow-up. The chain couples TRBV20-1 to TRBJ2-1, with 7 bases matching TRBD2. The TCR originated in a female donor with early-stage non-small cell lung cancer. The CDR3 DNA reads TGCAGTGCTAGTGGGGTGCGGGAGTGGGATGAGCAGTTCTTC. It encodes CSASGVREWDEQFF.